This T cell receptor beta chain comes out of a study of T cell responses to AZD1222 COVID-19 vaccine. V lost 4 bases and J 6 bases, leaving 8 bases between the germline ends. Per germline, CDR1 MDHEN and CDR2 SYDVKM. The CDR3 loop spans 12 amino acids. Points on this clone: Its specificity is not known.

Libraries were prepared by immunoSEQ multiplex PCR; TCRdb keeps only in-frame clonotypes and omits some of them. Counted here are about 130,000 clones, 88% occurring once; the ten biggest clones make up 3.5% to 4.5%. Study-wide findings and caveats: Dominant CD4 TCR responses targeted spike regions 160-218 and 743-854. Unmutated regions of variants are reportedly targeted by nearly half of spike-specific TCRs.

The chain joins TRBV28 to TRBJ2-3; D remains unclear. The sample was peripheral blood, taken on day 0 of AZD1222 vaccination. The sequence came from an adult in good health. The CDR3 nucleotides are TGTGCCAGCAGTTGGGCCTTGGATACGCAGTATTTT. It encodes CASSWALDTQYF.